The next 25 T cell receptor beta chains were all read from a single sample in a study of T cell repertoires in cytomegalovirus infection. MiXCR, applied by TCRdb to the reads, yields one record per CDR3 protein. The data hold some 600,000 distinct CDR3 sequences, with roughly 26% observed a single time. Sequenced input: CD8+ T cells from PBMCs. The source is a human donor in good health (CMV status not recorded). Some clones in this sample may be carry-over from other donors' samples.

The rearrangement uses TRBV4-1 and TRBJ2-2, with D uncertain. Trimming stripped 0 bases from V and 5 bases from J, with 13 bases between. Germline loops: CDR1 MGHRA, CDR2 YSYEKL. CDR3 size: 16 residues. The CDR3 region is CASSQDQVLGTGELFF. The CDR3 region has the DNA TGCGCCAGCAGCCAAGATCAAGTTTTGGGGACCGGGGAGCTGTTTTTT.

This clonotype was seen repeatedly, ten times or more. J is TRBJ2-7 and V is TRBV7-2; D is possibly TRBD1 (5 bases). CDR3 length: 13 residues. Germline CDR1 and CDR2: SGHTA and FQGNSA. With 1 base removed from V and 2 bases from J, the gap between germline ends came to 6 bases. CDR3 nucleotide sequence: TGTGCCAGCAGCTTAGTGACAGCCTACGAGCAGTACTTC. Translated, it gives CASSLVTAYEQYF.

V and J are TRBV4-1 and TRBJ1-1; TRBD1 is a possible D gene (5 bases). The germline CDR1 and CDR2 sequences are MGHRA and YSYEKL. The CDR3 is 14 residues long. V lost 3 bases and J 5 bases, leaving 13 bases between the germline ends. The CDR3 bases are TGCGCCAGCAGCCAGGCATCGGGGGTAACTGAAGCTTTCTTT. Protein sequence: CASSQASGVTEAFF.

This clonotype showed up just a few times. The V and J genes are TRBV20-1 and TRBJ2-1; possible D gene TRBD2, 6 bases. Germline V gene data show CDR1 as DFQATT and CDR2 as SNEGSKA (reference sequence). CDR3 size: 10 residues. The V end was cut by 4 bases, the J end by 12 bases, with 10 bases between. CDR3 residues: CSAIFGGQFF. DNA for the CDR3: TGCAGTGCTATTTTCGGGGGGCAGTTCTTC.

This clonotype was seen more than once but under ten times. This chain joins TRBV7-9 and TRBJ1-1, with a tentative D call TRBD1 (5 bases). Deletions cut 5 bases from V and 0 bases from J, with 22 bases between. The CDR3 extends over 18 amino acids. Germline V gives CDR1 SEHNR, CDR2 FQNEAQ (reference sequence). The CDR3 region is CASSARTEGNFMNTEAFF. CDR3 DNA: TGTGCCAGCAGCGCACGAACGGAGGGGAATTTCATGAACACTGAAGCTTTCTTT.

This clonotype was counted once. The chain has TRBV20-1 and TRBJ2-5; 7 bases fit TRBD2. Germline CDR1 DFQATT, CDR2 SNEGSKA (reference sequence). J gave up 5 bases and V 3 bases, and 9 bases lay outside the gene matches. The CDR3 consists of 14 residues. The DNA for the CDR3 is TGCAGTGCTAGCACTCTACGGGGGGAGGAGACCCAGTACTTC. It specifies CSASTLRGEETQYF.

This clonotype came up a few times. This chain links TRBV2 with TRBJ2-5, with 7 positions matching TRBD2. Trimming removed 10 bases from V and 9 bases from J; junction bases left unmatched: 11. The length of the CDR3 is 12 residues. Germline assignment: CDR1 SNHLY and CDR2 FYNNEI. CDR3 loop: CATPDGAGAQYF. The CDR3 bases are TGTGCCACCCCGGACGGTGCGGGGGCCCAGTACTTC.

Concerning this clonotype itself: Given a much more abundant clone one base away, this may be a read error. The chain is built from TRBV28 and TRBJ2-3, with TRBD1 matching 7 bases. In germline, CDR1 is MDHEN, CDR2 SYDVKM. The CDR3 is 17 residues long. V trimming: 4 bases; J trimming: 7 bases; junction bases outside the gene matches: 17. In nucleotides, the CDR3 is TGTGCCAGCAGTTCCACTAACGGGACAGCTCGTCCGAATACGCAGTATTTT. Amino acid sequence: CASSSTNGTARPNTQYF.

This chain uses TRBV25-1 with TRBJ1-5; D is uncertain. V was clipped by 6 bases and J by 0 bases, with 9 bases between them. The CDR3 has 14 amino acids. Germline loops: CDR1 MGHDK, CDR2 SYGVNS. CDR3 in amino acids: CASSSWDSNQPQHF. The CDR3 coding sequence is TGTGCCAGCAGCTCCTGGGATAGCAATCAGCCCCAGCATTTT.

This chain connects TRBV25-1 to TRBJ1-2; weak D call: TRBD1 (6 bases). CDR1 and CDR2 from the germline V gene are MGHDK and SYGVNS. CDR3 length equals 15 residues. Trimming cost V 5 bases and J 4 bases, with 17 bases left between them. The CDR3 DNA reads TGTGCCAGCAGTCCCCAGCAGGGGTTAGGCTATGGCTACACCTTC. Translated, it gives CASSPQQGLGYGYTF.

The CDR3 is CASSPRGTTKNIQYF. CDR3 sequence (DNA): TGTGCCAGCAGTCCCAGGGGGACAACCAAAAACATTCAGTACTTC. The rearrangement links TRBV6-6 to TRBJ2-4, with 7 bases fitting TRBD1. CDR1 is MNHNY and CDR2 is SVGAGI in the germline V gene (reference sequence). The CDR3 consists of 15 residues. Trimming took 5 bases from V and 2 from J; bases not matched to a gene: 6.

This clonotype was seen a few times. V is TRBV7-9 and J is TRBJ1-2; D is ambiguous. The CDR3 covers 14 residues. The V end lost 1 base, the J end lost 4 bases, and 10 bases lay between the germline ends. Germline V gene sequence: CDR1 SEHNR, CDR2 FQNEAQ (reference sequence). DNA for the CDR3: TGTGCCAGCAGCTTAGTTCCCCTAGGCTATGGCTACACCTTC. It codes for CASSLVPLGYGYTF.

This chain links TRBV28 with TRBJ2-7; no definite D call. The CDR3 loop spans 12 amino acids. Trimming removed 1 base from V and 4 bases from J, with 5 bases in between. Germline CDR1 reads MDHEN; CDR2 reads SYDVKM. DNA of the CDR3: TGTGCCAGCAGTTTATCGTATTACGAGCAGTACTTC. Translation: CASSLSYYEQYF. Filled out from reference TRBV28 and TRBJ2-7, the complete variable domain reads DVKVTQSSRYLVKRTGEKVFLECVQDMDHENMFWYRQDPGLGLRLIYFSYDVKMKEKGDIPEGYSVSREKKERFSLILESASTNQTSMYLCASSLSYYEQYFGPGTRLTVT.

This clonotype was detected only a few times. This chain connects TRBV19 to TRBJ1-1, with D hard to call. In germline, CDR1 is LNHDA, CDR2 SQIVND (reference sequence). The CDR3 consists of 13 residues. V was shortened by 8 bases and J by 4 bases, with 14 bases between the two germline ends. CDR3 region: CASSAGMATEAFF. DNA of the CDR3: TGTGCCAGTTCTGCGGGCATGGCCACTGAAGCTTTCTTT.

There are many counts of this clonotype. As DNA, the CDR3 is TGTGCCAGCCCCGAGGCAGGCCACAGGACTGAAGCTTTCTTT. It specifies CASPEAGHRTEAFF. The chain carries TRBV6-8 and TRBJ1-1, with a tentative D call TRBD1 (5 bases). The CDR3 runs 14 residues. Trimming removed 8 bases from V and 5 bases from J, with 18 bases in between. Germline V gene lookup returns CDR1 MNHGY and CDR2 SAAAGT.

This chain joins TRBV20-1 and TRBJ2-7; D may be TRBD2 (5 bases). Trimming removed 3 bases at V and 1 base at J, with 7 bases between. The germline V gene encodes CDR1 DFQATT and CDR2 SNEGSKA (reference sequence). The length of the CDR3 is 12 residues. The CDR3 region has the DNA TGCAGTGCTAGCGGGGAGTCCTACGAGCAGTACTTC. It specifies CSASGESYEQYF.

The gene calls are TRBV2 and TRBJ2-5, with a tentative D call TRBD2 (6 bases). Deletions cut 8 bases from V and 5 bases from J, with 27 bases between. The CDR3 runs 17 residues. Germline V lookup: CDR1 SNHLY, CDR2 FYNNEI. In nucleotides, the CDR3 is TGTGCCAGCCCCTTACCCCCGAACTCGGGGGAGGACGAGACCCAGTACTTC. As protein: CASPLPPNSGEDETQYF. The full variable domain, rest sourced from reference TRBV2 and TRBJ2-5, is EPEVTQTPSHQVTQMGQEVILRCVPISNHLYFYWYRQILGQKVEFLVSFYNNEISEKSEIFDDQFSVERPDGSNFTLKIRSTKLEDSAMYFCASPLPPNSGEDETQYFGPGTRLLVL.

This clonotype was observed a handful of times. V usage is TRBV7-9 and J usage is TRBJ2-1; 7 bases line up with TRBD1. V was pared by 4 bases and J by 9 bases, with 12 bases of the junction left unmatched. The CDR3 contains 15 residues. Per germline, CDR1 SEHNR and CDR2 FQNEAQ (reference sequence). The CDR3 sequence: CASSSNRQGLGEQFF. The CDR3 DNA reads as TGTGCCAGCAGCTCCAACAGACAGGGCTTGGGTGAGCAGTTCTTC. Using reference TRBV7-9 and TRBJ2-1 for the parts outside the CDR3, the full variable domain is DTGVSQNPRHKITKRGQNVTFRCDPISEHNRLYWYRQTLGQGPEFLTYFQNEAQLEKSRLLSDRFSAERPKGSFSTLEIQRTEQGDSAMYLCASSSNRQGLGEQFFGPGTRLTVL.

This chain links TRBV4-1 with TRBJ2-2, with D possibly being TRBD2 (5 bases). V was trimmed by 3 bases and J by 6 bases, leaving 17 bases between them. CDR1 and CDR2 from the germline V gene are MGHRA and YSYEKL. The length of the CDR3 is 16 residues. CDR3 coding DNA: TGCGCCAGCAGCCATCGTCAGGTCCCCGGGGCCGGGGAGCTGTTTTTT. Its translation is CASSHRQVPGAGELFF.

This chain connects TRBV5-6 to TRBJ2-7; D perhaps matches TRBD2 (6 bases). The V end was cut by 0 bases, the J end by 6 bases, with 16 bases between. The CDR3 spans 15 residues. CDR1 and CDR2 from the germline V gene are SGHDT and YYEEEE. Here the CDR3 reads CASSLGWDSAFEQYV. The CDR3 bases are TGTGCCAGCAGCTTGGGTTGGGACTCCGCCTTCGAGCAGTACGTC.

This chain joins TRBV29-1 and TRBJ1-2; no clear D. CDR3 length: 10 residues. CDR1 SQVTM and CDR2 ANQGSEA come from the germline V gene. V was shortened by 6 bases and J by 7 bases, with 9 bases between the two germline ends. The CDR3 is CSVLGSGYTF. CDR3 coding DNA: TGCAGCGTCCTGGGATCTGGCTACACCTTC.

The V and J genes are TRBV4-3 and TRBJ2-5; D may be TRBD1 or TRBD2 (5 bases each). With 0 bases removed from V and 3 bases from J, the gap between germline ends came to 17 bases. The CDR3 sequence is 17 residues long. Germline V CDR1 and CDR2: LGHNA, YSLEER. The CDR3 sequence is CASSQDHLGWDEETQYF. The CDR3 DNA is TGCGCCAGCAGCCAAGATCATTTAGGGTGGGACGAAGAGACCCAGTACTTC.

This clonotype was found a few times. This chain joins TRBV20-1 and TRBJ1-2; tentative D call: TRBD1 (5 bases). Per germline, CDR1 DFQATT and CDR2 SNEGSKA (reference sequence). The CDR3 is 15 residues long. V was cut by 3 bases and J by 2 bases, with 16 bases left in between. The CDR3 sequence: CSASAAGRGNYGYTF. For the CDR3, the DNA is TGCAGTGCTAGCGCGGCAGGGCGGGGGAACTATGGCTACACCTTC.

This clonotype was counted between two and nine times. V usage is TRBV7-9 and J usage is TRBJ1-6, with 7 bases aligning to TRBD1. V lost 2 bases to trimming and J lost 7 bases; unmatched junction nucleotides: 2. Germline V gene lookup returns CDR1 SEHNR and CDR2 FQNEAQ (reference sequence). This CDR3 contains 14 residues. As DNA, the CDR3 is TGTGCCAGCAGCTTAAAGGGGGCGAATTCACCCCTCCACTTT. Amino acids: CASSLKGANSPLHF.

This clonotype was detected a few times. This rearrangement joins TRBV23-1 to TRBJ1-5, with D tentatively TRBD1 (6 bases). TRBV23-1 is identified as an open reading frame with a role that is uncertain. V dropped 6 bases and J dropped 3 bases, with 15 bases sitting between them. This CDR3 region has 15 residues. The CDR3 reads CASRLYRADNQPQHF. The CDR3 DNA reads as TGCGCCAGCAGGTTGTACAGGGCTGACAATCAGCCCCAGCATTTT.